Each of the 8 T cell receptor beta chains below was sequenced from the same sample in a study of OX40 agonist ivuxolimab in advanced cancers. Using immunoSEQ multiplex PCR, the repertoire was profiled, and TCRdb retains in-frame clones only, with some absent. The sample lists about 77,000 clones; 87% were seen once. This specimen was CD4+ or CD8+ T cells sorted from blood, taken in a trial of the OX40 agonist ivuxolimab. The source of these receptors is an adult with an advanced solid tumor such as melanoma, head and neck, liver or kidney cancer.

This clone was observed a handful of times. CDR3 DNA: TGTGCCAGCAGGAACACAGGGAACACTGAAGCTTTCTTT. Translated: CASRNTGNTEAFF. The chain couples TRBV6-4 to TRBJ1-1, with D perhaps matching TRBD1 (5 bases). The V gene lost 6 bases and the J gene lost 1 base, with 9 bases spanning the gap. Germline V CDR1 and CDR2: MRHNA, SNTAGT. The CDR3 is 13 residues long.

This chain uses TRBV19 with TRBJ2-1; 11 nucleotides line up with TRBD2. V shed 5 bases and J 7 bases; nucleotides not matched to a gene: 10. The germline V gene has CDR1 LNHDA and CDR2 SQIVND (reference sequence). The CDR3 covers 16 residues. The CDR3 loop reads CASSARSGTSGNEQFF. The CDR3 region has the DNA TGTGCCAGTAGTGCCCGATCCGGGACTAGCGGTAATGAGCAGTTCTTC.

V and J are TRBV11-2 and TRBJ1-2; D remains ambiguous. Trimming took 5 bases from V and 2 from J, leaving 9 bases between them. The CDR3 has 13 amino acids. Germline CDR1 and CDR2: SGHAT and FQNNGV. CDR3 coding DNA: TGTGCCAGCAGCGGTGACGGGAACTATGGCTACACCTTC. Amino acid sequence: CASSGDGNYGYTF. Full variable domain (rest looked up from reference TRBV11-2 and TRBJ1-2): EAGVAQSPRYKIIEKRQSVAFWCNPISGHATLYWYQQILGQGPKLLIQFQNNGVVDDSQLPKDRFSAERLKGVDSTLKIQPAKLEDSAVYLCASSGDGNYGYTFGSGTRLTVV.

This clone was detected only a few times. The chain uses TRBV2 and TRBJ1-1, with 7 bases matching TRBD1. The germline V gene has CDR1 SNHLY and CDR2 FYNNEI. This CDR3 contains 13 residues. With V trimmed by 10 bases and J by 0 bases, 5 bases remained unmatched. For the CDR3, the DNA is TGTGCCACTACGGGACAGATGAACACTGAAGCTTTCTTT. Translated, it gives CATTGQMNTEAFF. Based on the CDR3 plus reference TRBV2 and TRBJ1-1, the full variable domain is EPEVTQTPSHQVTQMGQEVILRCVPISNHLYFYWYRQILGQKVEFLVSFYNNEISEKSEIFDDQFSVERPDGSNFTLKIRSTKLEDSAMYFCATTGQMNTEAFFGQGTRLTVV.

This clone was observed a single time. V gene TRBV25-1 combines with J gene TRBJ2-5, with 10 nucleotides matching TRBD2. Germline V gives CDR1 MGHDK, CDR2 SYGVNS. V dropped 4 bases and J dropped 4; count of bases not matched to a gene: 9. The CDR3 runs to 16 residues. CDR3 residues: CASSAAGGPGGETQYF. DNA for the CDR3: TGTGCCAGCAGTGCAGCGGGGGGGCCGGGTGGAGAGACCCAGTACTTC.

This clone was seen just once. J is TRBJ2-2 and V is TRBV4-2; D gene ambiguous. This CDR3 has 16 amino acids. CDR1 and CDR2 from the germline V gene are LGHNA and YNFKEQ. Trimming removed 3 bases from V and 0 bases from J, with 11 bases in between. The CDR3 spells CASSQRMGANTGELFF. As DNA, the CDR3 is TGTGCCAGCAGCCAGAGAATGGGCGCGAACACCGGGGAGCTGTTTTTT.

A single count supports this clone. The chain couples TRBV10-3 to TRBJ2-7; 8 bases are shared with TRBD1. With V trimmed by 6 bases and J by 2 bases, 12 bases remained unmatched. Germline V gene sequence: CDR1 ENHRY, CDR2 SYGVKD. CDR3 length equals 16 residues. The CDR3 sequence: CAISQGQDRAAYEQYF. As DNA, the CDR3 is TGTGCCATCAGCCAGGGCCAGGACAGGGCAGCCTACGAGCAGTACTTC.

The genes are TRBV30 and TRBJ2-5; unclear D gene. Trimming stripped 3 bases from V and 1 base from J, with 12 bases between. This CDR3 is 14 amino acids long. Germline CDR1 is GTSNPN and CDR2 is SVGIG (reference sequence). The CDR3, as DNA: TGTGCCTGGAGACGGCCCCCGAGCCAAGAGACCCAGTACTTC. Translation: CAWRRPPSQETQYF.